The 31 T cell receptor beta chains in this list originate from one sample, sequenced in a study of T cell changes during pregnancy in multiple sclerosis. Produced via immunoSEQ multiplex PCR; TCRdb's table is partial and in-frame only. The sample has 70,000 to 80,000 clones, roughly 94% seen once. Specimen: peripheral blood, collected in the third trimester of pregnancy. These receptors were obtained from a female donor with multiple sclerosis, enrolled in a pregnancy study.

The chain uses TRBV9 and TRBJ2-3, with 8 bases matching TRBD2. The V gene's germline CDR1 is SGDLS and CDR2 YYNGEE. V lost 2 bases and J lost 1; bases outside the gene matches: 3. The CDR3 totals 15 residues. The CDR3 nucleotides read TGTGCCAGCAGCGTCACGGGGGGGGGCACAGATACGCAGTATTTT. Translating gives CASSVTGGGTDTQYF.

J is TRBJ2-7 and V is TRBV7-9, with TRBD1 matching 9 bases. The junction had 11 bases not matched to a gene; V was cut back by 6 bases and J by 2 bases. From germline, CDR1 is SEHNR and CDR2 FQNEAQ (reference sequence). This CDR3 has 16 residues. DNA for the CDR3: TGTGCCAGCAGTCCCTTCCCCGGGACAGGGACCTACGAGCAGTACTTC. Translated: CASSPFPGTGTYEQYF.

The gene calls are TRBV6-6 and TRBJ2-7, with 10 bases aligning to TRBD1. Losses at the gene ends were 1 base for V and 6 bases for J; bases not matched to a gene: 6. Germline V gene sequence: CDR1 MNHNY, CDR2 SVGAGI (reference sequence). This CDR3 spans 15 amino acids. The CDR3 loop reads CASSYLGQGYREQYF. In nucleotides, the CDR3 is TGTGCCAGCAGTTACTTGGGACAGGGGTATCGCGAGCAGTACTTC.

This CDR3 is CASSQDRVIQETQYF. The DNA for the CDR3 is TGCGCCAGCAGCCAGGACAGGGTCATCCAAGAGACCCAGTACTTC. The chain combines TRBV4-3 with TRBJ2-5; 8 bases map to TRBD1. Germline loops: CDR1 LGHNA, CDR2 YSLEER. This CDR3 is built from 15 residues. V was clipped by 3 bases and J by 1 base; unmatched bases: 4.

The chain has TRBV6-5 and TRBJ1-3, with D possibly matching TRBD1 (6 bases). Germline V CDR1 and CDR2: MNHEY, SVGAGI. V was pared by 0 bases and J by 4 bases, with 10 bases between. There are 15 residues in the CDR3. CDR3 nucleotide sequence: TGTGCCAGCAGTTACTCAAGGACAGAAGGAAACACCATATATTTT. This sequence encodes CASSYSRTEGNTIYF.

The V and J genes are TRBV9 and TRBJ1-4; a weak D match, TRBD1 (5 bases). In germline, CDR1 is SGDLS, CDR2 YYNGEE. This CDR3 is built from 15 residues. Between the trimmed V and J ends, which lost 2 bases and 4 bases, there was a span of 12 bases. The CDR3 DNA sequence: TGTGCCAGCAGCGTCATCGGGGGAGGTAATGAAAAACTGTTTTTT. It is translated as CASSVIGGGNEKLFF.

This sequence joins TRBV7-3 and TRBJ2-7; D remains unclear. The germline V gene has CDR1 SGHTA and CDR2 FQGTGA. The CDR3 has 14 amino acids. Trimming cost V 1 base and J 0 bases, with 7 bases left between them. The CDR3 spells CASSLSGSSYEQYF. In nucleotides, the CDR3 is TGTGCCAGCAGCTTAAGTGGCAGCTCCTACGAGCAGTACTTC.

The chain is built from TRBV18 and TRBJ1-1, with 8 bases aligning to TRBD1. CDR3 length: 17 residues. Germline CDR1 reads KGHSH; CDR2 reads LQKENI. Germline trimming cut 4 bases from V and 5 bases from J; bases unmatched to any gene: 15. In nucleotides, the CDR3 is TGTGCCAGCTCACTAACCCGGGACAGGCCACCGGGGACTGAAGCTTTCTTT. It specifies CASSLTRDRPPGTEAFF.

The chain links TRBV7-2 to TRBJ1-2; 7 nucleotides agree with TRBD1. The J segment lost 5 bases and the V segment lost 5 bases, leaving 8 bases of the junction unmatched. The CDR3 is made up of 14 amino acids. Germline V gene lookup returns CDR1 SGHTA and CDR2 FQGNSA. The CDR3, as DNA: TGTGCCAGCAGCCCAACAAGACAGGGTTATGGCTACACCTTC. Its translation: CASSPTRQGYGYTF.

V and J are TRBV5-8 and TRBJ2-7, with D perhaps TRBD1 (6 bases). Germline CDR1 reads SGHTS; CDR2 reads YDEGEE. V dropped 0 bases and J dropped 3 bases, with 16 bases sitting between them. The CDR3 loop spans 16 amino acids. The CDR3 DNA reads TGTGCCAGCAGCTTGGAGGGGCGGCAGGGGCTCTACGAGCAGTACTTC. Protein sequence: CASSLEGRQGLYEQYF.

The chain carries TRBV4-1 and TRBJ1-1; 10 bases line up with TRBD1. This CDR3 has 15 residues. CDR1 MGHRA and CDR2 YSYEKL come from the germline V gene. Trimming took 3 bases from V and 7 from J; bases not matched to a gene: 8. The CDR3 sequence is CASSHRGQGGFEAFF. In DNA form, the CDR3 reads TGCGCCAGCAGCCACAGAGGACAGGGGGGATTTGAAGCTTTCTTT.

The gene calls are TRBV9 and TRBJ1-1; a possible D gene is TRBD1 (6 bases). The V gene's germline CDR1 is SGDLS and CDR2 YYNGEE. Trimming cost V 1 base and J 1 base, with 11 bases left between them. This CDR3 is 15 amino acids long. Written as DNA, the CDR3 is TGTGCCAGCAGCGTAAGAGCAGGGGCGAACACTGAAGCTTTCTTT. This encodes CASSVRAGANTEAFF.

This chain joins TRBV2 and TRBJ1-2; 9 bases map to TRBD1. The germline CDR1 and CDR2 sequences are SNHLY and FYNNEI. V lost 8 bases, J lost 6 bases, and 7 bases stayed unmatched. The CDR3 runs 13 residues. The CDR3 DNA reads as TGTGCCAGCCCTCGTCGGACAGGGGATGGCTACACCTTC. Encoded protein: CASPRRTGDGYTF.

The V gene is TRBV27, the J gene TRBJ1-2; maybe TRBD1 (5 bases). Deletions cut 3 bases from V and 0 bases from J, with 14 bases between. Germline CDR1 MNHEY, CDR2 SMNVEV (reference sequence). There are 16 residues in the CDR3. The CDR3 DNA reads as TGTGCCAGCAGTTTTGGGGCTGGCAGGACTAACTATGGCTACACCTTC. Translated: CASSFGAGRTNYGYTF.

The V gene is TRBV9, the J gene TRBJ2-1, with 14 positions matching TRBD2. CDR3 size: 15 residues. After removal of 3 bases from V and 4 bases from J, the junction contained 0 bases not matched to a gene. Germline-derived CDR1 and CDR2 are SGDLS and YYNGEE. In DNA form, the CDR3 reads TGTGCCAGCAGCGGGACTAGCGGGGGGTACAATGAGCAGTTCTTC. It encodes CASSGTSGGYNEQFF.

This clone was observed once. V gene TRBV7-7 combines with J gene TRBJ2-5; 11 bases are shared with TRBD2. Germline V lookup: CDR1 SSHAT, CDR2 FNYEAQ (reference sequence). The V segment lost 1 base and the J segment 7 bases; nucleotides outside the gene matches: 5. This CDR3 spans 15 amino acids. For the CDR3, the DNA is TGTGCCAGCAGCTTAGATAGCGGGGGGGCAGCGACCCAGTACTTC. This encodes CASSLDSGGAATQYF. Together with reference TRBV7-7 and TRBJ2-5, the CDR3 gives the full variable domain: GAGVSQSPRYKVTKRGQDVTLRCDPISSHATLYWYQQALGQGPEFLTYFNYEAQPDKSGLPSDRFSAERPEGSISTLTIQRTEQRDSAMYRCASSLDSGGAATQYFGPGTRLLVL.

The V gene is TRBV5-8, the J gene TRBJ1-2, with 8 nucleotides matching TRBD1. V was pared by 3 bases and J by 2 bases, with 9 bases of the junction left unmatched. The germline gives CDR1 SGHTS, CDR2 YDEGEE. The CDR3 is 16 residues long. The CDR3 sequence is CASSSAGQGVNYGYTF. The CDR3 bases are TGTGCCAGCAGCTCCGCCGGACAGGGAGTAAACTATGGCTACACCTTC.

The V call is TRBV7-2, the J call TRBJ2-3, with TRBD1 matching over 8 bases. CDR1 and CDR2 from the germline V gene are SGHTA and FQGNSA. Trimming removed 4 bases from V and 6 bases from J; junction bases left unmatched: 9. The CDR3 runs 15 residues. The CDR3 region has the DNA TGTGCCAGCAGCTCTCGACAGGGGAGGACGGATACGCAGTATTTT. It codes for CASSSRQGRTDTQYF.

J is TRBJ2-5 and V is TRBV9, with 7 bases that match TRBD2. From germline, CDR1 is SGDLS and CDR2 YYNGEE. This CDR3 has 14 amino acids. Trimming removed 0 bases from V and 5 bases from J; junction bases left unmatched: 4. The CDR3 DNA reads TGTGCCAGCAGCGTAGACGGGGGGACGGAGACCCAGTACTTC. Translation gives CASSVDGGTETQYF.

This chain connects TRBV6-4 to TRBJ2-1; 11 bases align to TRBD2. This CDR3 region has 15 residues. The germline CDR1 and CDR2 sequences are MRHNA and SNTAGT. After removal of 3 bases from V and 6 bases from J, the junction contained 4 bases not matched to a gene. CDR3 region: CASSELAGGRNEQFF. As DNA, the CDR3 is TGTGCCAGCAGTGAATTAGCGGGGGGGCGCAATGAGCAGTTCTTC.

The CDR3 protein is CASSLGPPRGGGNEQFF. CDR3 DNA: TGTGCCAGCAGCTTAGGCCCCCCTAGGGGAGGGGGCAATGAGCAGTTCTTC. This chain connects TRBV7-9 to TRBJ2-1; the D gene is possibly TRBD2 (7 bases). CDR3 length equals 17 residues. The germline CDR1 and CDR2 sequences are SEHNR and FQNEAQ (reference sequence). V lost 1 base, J lost 6 bases, and 19 bases lay in between.

CDR3 loop: CASSPDRGYGYTF. For the CDR3, the DNA is TGTGCCAGCAGTCCGGACAGGGGGTATGGCTACACCTTC. The genes are TRBV6-4 and TRBJ1-2; 10 nucleotides line up with TRBD1. The germline CDR1 and CDR2 sequences are MRHNA and SNTAGT. This CDR3 comprises 13 residues. The V segment lost 5 bases and the J segment 5 bases; nucleotides outside the gene matches: 2.

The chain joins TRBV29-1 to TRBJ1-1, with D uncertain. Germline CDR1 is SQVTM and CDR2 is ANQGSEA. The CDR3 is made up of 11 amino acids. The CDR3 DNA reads TGCATCACGAGCGACGTGGGTGAAGCTTTCTTT. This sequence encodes CITSDVGEAFF.

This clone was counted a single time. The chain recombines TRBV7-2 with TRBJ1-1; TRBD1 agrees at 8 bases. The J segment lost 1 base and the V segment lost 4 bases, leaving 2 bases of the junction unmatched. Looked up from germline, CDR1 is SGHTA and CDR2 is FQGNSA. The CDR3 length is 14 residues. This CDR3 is CASSSGQGNTEAFF. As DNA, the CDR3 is TGTGCCAGCAGCTCCGGACAGGGGAACACTGAAGCTTTCTTT.

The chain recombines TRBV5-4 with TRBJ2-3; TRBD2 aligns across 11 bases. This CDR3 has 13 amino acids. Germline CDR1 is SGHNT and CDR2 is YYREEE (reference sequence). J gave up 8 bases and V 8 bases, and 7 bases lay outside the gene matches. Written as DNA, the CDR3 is TGTGCCAGTAGCGGGGGGGCTTCGCTTACGCAGTATTTT. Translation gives CASSGGASLTQYF.

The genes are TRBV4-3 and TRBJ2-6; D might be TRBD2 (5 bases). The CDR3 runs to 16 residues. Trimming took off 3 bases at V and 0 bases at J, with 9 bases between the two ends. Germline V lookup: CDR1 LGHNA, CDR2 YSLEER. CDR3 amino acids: CASSQDTSSGANVLTF. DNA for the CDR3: TGCGCCAGCAGCCAGGATACTAGCTCTGGGGCCAACGTCCTGACTTTC.

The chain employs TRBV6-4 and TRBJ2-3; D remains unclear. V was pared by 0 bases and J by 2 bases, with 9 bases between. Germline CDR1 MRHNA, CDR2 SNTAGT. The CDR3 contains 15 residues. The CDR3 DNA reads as TGTGCCAGCAGTGACTCGAGGCATTACACAGATACGCAGTATTTT. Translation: CASSDSRHYTDTQYF.

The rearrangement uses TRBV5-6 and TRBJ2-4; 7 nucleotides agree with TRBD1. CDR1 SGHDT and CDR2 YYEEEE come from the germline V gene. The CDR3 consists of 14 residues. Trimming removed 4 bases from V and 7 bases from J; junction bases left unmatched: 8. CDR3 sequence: CASSPTGRENIQYF. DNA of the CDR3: TGTGCCAGCAGCCCGACAGGGCGAGAGAACATTCAGTACTTC. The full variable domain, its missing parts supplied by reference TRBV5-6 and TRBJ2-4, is DAGVTQSPTHLIKTRGQQVTLRCSPKSGHDTVSWYQQALGQGPQFIFQYYEEEERQRGNFPDRFSGHQFPNYSSELNVNALLLGDSALYLCASSPTGRENIQYFGAGTRLSVL.

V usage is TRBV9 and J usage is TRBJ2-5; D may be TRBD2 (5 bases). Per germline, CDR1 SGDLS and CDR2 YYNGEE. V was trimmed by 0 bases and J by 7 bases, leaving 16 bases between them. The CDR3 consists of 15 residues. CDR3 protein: CASSVAGSFLGTQYF. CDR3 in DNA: TGTGCCAGCAGCGTAGCGGGGTCATTTTTAGGGACCCAGTACTTC.

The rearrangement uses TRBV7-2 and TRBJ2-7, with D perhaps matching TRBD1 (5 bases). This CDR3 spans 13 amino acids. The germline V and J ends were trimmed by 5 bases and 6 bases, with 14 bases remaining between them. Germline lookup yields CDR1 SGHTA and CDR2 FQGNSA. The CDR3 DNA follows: TGTGCCAGCAGCCCGAATCACAGGCGCGAGCAGTACTTC. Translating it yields CASSPNHRREQYF. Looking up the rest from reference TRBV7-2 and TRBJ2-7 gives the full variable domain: GAGVSQSPSNKVTEKGKDVELRCDPISGHTALYWYRQSLGQGLEFLIYFQGNSAPDKSGLPSDRFSAERTGGSVSTLTIQRTQQEDSAVYLCASSPNHRREQYFGPGTRLTVT.

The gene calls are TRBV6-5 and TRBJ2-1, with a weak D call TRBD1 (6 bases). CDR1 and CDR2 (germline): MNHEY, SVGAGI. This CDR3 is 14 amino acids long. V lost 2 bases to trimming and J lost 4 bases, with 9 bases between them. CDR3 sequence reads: CASSYLRGYNEQFF. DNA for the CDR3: TGTGCCAGCAGTTACCTCAGGGGATACAATGAGCAGTTCTTC.